This TCR beta chain was profiled in a study of cytomegalovirus exposure and HLA in healthy donors. Study-level results: CMV serostatus stood as the only immune exposure information on hand.

The PCR made use of 60 Vbeta and 13 Jbeta primers. Assay: immunoSEQ multiplex PCR; the TCRdb copy retains only in-frame clones and omits some. This repertoire shows over 150,000 clones, about 83% found once; its top ten account for around 3.6%. The CDR3 sequence is 13 residues long. Trimming took off 7 bases at V and 7 bases at J, with 19 bases between the two ends. Germline-derived CDR1 and CDR2 are SQVTM and ANQGSEA. For this clone: Antigen unknown.

Source material: PBMCs. The chain recombines TRBV29-1 with TRBJ1-2; D call uncertain. The sequence was obtained from a woman aged 40 to 50 in good health and CMV-seronegative. CDR3 in amino acids: CSEIPGGTCGYTF. CDR3 DNA sequence: TGCAGCGAGATACCGGGAGGAACATGTGGCTACACCTTC.